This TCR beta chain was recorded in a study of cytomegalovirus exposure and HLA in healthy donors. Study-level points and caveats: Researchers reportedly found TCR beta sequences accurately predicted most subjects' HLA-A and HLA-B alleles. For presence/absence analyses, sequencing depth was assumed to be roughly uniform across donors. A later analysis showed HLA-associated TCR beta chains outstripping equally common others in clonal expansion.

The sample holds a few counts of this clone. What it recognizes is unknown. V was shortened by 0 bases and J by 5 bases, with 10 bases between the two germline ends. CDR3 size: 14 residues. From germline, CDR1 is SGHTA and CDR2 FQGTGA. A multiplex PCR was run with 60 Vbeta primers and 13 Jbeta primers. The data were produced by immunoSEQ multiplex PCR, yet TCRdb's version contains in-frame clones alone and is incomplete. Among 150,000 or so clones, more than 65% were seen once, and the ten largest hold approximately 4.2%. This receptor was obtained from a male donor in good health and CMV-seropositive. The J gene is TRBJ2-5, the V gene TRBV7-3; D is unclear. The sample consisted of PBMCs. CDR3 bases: TGTGCCAGCAGCTTAACTGGAATCGGGGAGACCCAGTACTTC. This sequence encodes CASSLTGIGETQYF. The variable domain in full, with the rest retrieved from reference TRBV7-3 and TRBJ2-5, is GAGVSQTPSNKVTEKGKYVELRCDPISGHTALYWYRQSLGQGPEFLIYFQGTGAADDSGLPNDRFFAVRPEGSVSTLKIQRTERGDSAVYLCASSLTGIGETQYFGPGTRLLVL.